This T cell receptor (beta chain) emerged from a study of blood T cell repertoires in COVID-19. Participant-given clinical history determined each cohort assignment. Donors of Cohort 3 who recovered were those that had two negative PCRs, clearance, or symptom resolution. Here immunoSEQ multiplex PCR was the method, and the copy in TCRdb shows in-frame clones only, minus some. The top ten clones hold 6% to 7% of a sample with around 300,000 clones, around 88% of them seen once. The CDR3 runs to 10 residues. V lost 6 bases and J 10 bases, leaving 10 bases between the germline ends. CDR1 is DFQATT, CDR2 SNEGSKA, per germline (reference sequence).

The sequenced sample was PBMCs or T cells enriched from blood (not recorded which). The TCR comes from a woman aged 40 to 50 who had recovered from COVID-19. The rearrangement uses TRBV20-1 and TRBJ2-1; no clear D. CDR3 sequence reads: CSAAEAEQFF. In DNA form, the CDR3 reads TGCAGTGCAGCAGAGGCGGAGCAGTTCTTC.